This TCR beta chain was identified during a study of cytomegalovirus exposure and HLA in healthy donors. Study outcomes and limitations: In a later analysis, a missense DCLRE1C variant was linked to TCR beta V- and J-gene trimming. The dataset shows that most TCR sequences were rare, while some public TCRs occurred in many donors. In vitro checks showed that a few CMV-associated chains really do target CMV antigens.

Worth noting for this clone: What it binds is unknown.

Losses at the gene ends were 4 bases for V and 6 bases for J; bases not matched to a gene: 7. Germline V gives CDR1 SGDLS, CDR2 YYNGEE. The CDR3 contains 14 residues. Vbeta (60) and Jbeta (13) primers were used in the PCR. This table comes from immunoSEQ multiplex PCR, and its TCRdb copy is limited to in-frame clones, with some not included. The table has 120,000 to 150,000 clones, 73% seen once. The TCR was taken from a woman in her thirties or forties in good health and CMV-seronegative. V and J are TRBV9 and TRBJ2-3, with TRBD2 matching over 8 bases. Sample: PBMCs. The CDR3 here is CASSSGGSGDTQYF. CDR3 in DNA: TGTGCCAGCAGCTCGGGGGGGAGCGGGGATACGCAGTATTTT.